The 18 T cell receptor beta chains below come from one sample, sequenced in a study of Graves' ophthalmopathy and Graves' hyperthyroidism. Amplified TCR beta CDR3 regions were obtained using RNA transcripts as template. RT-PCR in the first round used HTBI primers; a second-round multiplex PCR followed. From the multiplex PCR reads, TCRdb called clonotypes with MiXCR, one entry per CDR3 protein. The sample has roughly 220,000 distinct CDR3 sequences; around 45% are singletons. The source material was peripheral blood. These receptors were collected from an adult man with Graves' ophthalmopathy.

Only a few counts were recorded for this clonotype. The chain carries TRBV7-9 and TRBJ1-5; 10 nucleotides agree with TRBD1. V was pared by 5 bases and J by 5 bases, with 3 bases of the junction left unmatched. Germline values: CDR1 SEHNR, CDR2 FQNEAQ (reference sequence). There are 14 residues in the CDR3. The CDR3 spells CASSRTGGDQPQHF. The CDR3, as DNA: TGTGCCAGCAGCAGGACAGGGGGTGATCAGCCCCAGCATTTT.

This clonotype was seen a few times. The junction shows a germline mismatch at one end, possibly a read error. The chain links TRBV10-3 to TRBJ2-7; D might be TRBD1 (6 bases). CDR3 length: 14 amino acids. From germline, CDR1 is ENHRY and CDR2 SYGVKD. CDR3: CASSLTREGVEQYF. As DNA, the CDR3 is TGTGCCAGCAGTTTAACCAGAGAGGGGGTCGAGCAGTACTTC.

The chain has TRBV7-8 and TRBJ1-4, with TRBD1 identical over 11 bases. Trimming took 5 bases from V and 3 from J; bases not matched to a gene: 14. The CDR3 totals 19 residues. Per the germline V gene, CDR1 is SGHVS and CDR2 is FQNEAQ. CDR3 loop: CASSPAWKDRGQSNEKLFF. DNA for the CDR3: TGTGCCAGCAGCCCAGCGTGGAAGGACAGGGGGCAATCTAATGAAAAACTGTTTTTT.

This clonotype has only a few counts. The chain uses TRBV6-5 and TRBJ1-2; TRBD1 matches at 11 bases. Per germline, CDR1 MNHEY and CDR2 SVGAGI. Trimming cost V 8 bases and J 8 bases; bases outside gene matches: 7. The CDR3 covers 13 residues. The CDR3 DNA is TGTGCCAGCCGAGGACAGGGGGCTGGAGGCTACACCTTC. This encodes CASRGQGAGGYTF.

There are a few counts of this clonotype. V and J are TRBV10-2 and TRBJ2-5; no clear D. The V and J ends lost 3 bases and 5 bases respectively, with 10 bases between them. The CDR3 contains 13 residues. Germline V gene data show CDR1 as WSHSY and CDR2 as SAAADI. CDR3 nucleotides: TGCGCCAGCAGTGATAGGGCGCTGGAGACCCAGTACTTC. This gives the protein CASSDRALETQYF.

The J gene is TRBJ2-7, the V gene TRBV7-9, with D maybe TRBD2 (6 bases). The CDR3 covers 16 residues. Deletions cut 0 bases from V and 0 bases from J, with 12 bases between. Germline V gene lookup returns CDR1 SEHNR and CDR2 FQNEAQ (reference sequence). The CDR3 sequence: CASSLALGGFSYEQYF. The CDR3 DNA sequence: TGTGCCAGCAGCTTAGCGCTCGGGGGTTTCTCCTACGAGCAGTACTTC.

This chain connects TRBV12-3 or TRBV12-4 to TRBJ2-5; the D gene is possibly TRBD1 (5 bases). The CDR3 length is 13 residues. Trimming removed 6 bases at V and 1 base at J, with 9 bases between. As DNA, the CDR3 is TGTGCCAGCAGCTGGACAATCCAAGAGACCCAGTACTTC. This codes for CASSWTIQETQYF.

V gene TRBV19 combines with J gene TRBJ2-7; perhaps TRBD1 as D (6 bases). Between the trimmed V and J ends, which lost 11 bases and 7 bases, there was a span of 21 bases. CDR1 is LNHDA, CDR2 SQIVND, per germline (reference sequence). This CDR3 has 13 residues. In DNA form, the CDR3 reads TGTGCCTGGAGTGTCGGGGACACCGGTGAGCAGTACTTC. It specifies CAWSVGDTGEQYF. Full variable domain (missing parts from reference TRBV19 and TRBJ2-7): DGGITQSPKYLFRKEGQNVTLSCEQNLNHDAMYWYRQDPGQGLRLIYYSQIVNDFQKGDIAEGYSVSREKKESFPLTVTSAQKNPTAFYLCAWSVGDTGEQYFGPGTRLTVT.

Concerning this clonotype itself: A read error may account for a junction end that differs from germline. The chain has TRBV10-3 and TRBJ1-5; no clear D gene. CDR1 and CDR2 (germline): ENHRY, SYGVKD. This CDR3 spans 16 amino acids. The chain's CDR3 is CASSEHTAISNQPQHF. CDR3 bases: TGTGCCAGCAGTGAACATACTGCGATTAGCAATCAGCCCCAGCATTTT.

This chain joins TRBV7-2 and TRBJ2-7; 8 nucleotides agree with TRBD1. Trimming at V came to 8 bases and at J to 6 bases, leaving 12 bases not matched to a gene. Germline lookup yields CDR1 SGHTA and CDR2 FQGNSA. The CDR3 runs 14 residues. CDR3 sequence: CASSPRDRLGEQYF. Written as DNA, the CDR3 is TGTGCCAGCTCACCCCGGGACAGGTTGGGCGAGCAGTACTTC.

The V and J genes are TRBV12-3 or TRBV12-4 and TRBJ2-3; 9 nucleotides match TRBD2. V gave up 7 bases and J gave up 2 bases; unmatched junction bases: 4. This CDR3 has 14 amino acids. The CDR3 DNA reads TGTGCCAGCAAAGCTAGCGGGAACACAGATACGCAGTATTTT. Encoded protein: CASKASGNTDTQYF.

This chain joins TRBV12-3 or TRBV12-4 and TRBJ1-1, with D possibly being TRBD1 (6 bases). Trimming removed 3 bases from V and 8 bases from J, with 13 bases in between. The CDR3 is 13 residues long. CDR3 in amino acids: CASSFEQGAEAFF. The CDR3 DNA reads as TGTGCCAGCAGTTTTGAACAGGGTGCCGAAGCTTTCTTT.

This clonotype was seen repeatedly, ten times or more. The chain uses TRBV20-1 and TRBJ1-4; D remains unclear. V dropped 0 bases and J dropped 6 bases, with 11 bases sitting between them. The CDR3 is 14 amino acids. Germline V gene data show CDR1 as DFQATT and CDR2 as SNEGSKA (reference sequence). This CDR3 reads CSARDERTYEKLFF. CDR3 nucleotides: TGCAGTGCTAGAGACGAACGGACGTATGAAAAACTGTTTTTT.

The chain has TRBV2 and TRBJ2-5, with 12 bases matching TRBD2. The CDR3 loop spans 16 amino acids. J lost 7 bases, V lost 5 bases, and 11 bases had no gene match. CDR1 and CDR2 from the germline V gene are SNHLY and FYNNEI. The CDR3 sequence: CASSPPGLAGGATQYF. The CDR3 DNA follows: TGTGCCAGCAGTCCCCCGGGACTAGCGGGTGGGGCGACCCAGTACTTC.

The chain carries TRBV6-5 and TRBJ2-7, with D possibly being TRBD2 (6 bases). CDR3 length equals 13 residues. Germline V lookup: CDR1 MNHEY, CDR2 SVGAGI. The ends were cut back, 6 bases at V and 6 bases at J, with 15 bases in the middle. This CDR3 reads CASRPLGEVEQYF. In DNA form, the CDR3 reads TGTGCCAGCAGACCCCTGGGGGAGGTCGAGCAGTACTTC.

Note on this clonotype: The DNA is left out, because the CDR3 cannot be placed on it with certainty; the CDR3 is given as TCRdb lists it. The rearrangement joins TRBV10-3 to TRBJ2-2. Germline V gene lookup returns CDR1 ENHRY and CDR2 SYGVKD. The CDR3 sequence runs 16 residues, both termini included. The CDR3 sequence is CAISEGNEQYFGELFF.

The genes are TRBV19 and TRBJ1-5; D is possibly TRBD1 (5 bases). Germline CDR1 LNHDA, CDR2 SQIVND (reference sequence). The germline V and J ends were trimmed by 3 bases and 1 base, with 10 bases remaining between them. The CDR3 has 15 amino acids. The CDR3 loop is CASSIYGGSNQPQHF. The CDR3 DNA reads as TGTGCCAGTAGTATTTACGGGGGAAGCAATCAGCCCCAGCATTTT.

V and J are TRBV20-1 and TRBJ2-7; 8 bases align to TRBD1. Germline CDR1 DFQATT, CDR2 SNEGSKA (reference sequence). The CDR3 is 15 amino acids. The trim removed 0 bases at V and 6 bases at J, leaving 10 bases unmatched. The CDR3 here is CSARDMGRGLFEQYF. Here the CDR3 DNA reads TGCAGTGCTAGAGATATGGGCAGGGGGCTCTTCGAGCAGTACTTC.